What follows describes a single TCR beta chain. The sample comes from a study of blood T cell repertoires in COVID-19. Study at large: Whether acute or convalescent, the COVID-19 samples came from the United States, Italy and Spain. The analysed material was cDNA or gDNA that came from T cells, B-cell-depleted T cells, or PBMCs.

Per the original methods: Amplification from reference gene primers served as the basis for estimated nucleated cell counts. Generated by immunoSEQ multiplex PCR, the TCRdb table keeps only in-frame clones and is missing some. V, J and clone size are those of that table, while D and trimming were read from the DNA. Of 100,000 to 150,000 clones listed, 55% to 75% are singletons. From germline, CDR1 is KGHSH and CDR2 LQKENI. The CDR3 covers 14 residues. With 3 bases removed from V and 5 bases from J, the gap between germline ends came to 14 bases. This clonotype was obtained from a woman aged 70-85 years with acute or convalescent COVID-19. Sample: peripheral blood. The chain recombines TRBV18 with TRBJ2-7, with D perhaps TRBD1 (6 bases). DNA for the CDR3: TGTGCCAGCTCACCCTGGTTAGACAGGAACGAGCAGTACTTC. Its protein is CASSPWLDRNEQYF. Complete variable domain (other parts from reference TRBV18 and TRBJ2-7): NAGVMQNPRHLVRRRGQEARLRCSPMKGHSHVYWYRQLPEEGLKFMVYLQKENIIDESGMPKERFSAEFPKEGPSILRIQQVVRGDSAAYFCASSPWLDRNEQYFGPGTRLTVT.